This TCR beta chain is from a study of cytomegalovirus exposure and HLA in healthy donors. In the PCR, 60 Vbeta and 13 Jbeta primers were used. Clones were sequenced by immunoSEQ multiplex PCR, and TCRdb holds only the in-frame ones, with some missing. This sample has roughly 130,000 clones, with around 80% found just once. As for this clone: Its cognate antigen is unknown.

Broader study findings: TCR beta V- and J-gene trimming, according to a later analysis, was linked to a missense DCLRE1C variant. A later analysis showed that HLA-associated TCR beta chains had undergone more clonal expansion than equally common others. Accurate prediction of most subjects' HLA-A and HLA-B alleles from TCR beta sequences was reported.

Material for sequencing was PBMCs. This TCR was sampled from a woman aged 18 to 35 in good health and CMV-seropositive.

This CDR3 reads CASSTTGQRSGELFF. The CDR3, as DNA: TGTGCCAGCAGCACGACGGGACAGCGATCCGGGGAGCTGTTTTTT. The rearrangement links TRBV7-6 to TRBJ2-2; 7 nucleotides align to TRBD1. Looked up from germline, CDR1 is SGHVS and CDR2 is FNYEAQ. The CDR3 sequence is 15 residues long. V shed 5 bases, J shed 6 bases, and the junction held 9 bases outside the gene matches.